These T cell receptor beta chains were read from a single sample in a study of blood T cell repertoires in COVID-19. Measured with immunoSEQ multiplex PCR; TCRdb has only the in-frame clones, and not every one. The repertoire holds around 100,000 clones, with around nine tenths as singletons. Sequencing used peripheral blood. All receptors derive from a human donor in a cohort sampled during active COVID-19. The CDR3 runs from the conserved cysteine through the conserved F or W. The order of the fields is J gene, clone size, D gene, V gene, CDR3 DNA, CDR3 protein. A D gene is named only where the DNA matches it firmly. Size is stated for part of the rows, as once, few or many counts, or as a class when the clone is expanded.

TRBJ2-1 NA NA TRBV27 TGTGCCAGCAGTTTATCGCTAGGGGCGGCTGAGCAGTTCTTC CASSLSLGAAEQFF
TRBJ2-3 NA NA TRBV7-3 TGTGCCAGCAGCTCAAAGGGTCAGGGAGATACGCAGTATTTT CASSSKGQGDTQYF
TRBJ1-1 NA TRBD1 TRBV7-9 TGTGCCAGCAGCTTGGGACAGGGAAGGTCTGAAGCTTTCTTT CASSLGQGRSEAFF
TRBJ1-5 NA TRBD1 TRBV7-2 TGTGCCAGCAGCCGCCTTCCGGGACAGGATGATCAGCCCCAGCATTTT CASSRLPGQDDQPQHF
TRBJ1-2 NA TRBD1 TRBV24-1 TGTGCCACCAGTGAGGGGACAGGGAACGGTGGCTACACCTTC CATSEGTGNGGYTF
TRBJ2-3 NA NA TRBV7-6 TGTGCCAGCAGCTTTCGGCGGGGTACGCAGTATTTT CASSFRRGTQYF
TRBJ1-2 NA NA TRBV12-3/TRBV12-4 TGTGCCAGCAGTTTAAGGGGGAACTATGGCTACACCTTC CASSLRGNYGYTF
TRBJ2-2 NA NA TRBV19 TGTGCCAGTAGTATACAGGGAACTTCCGGGGAGCTGTTTTTT CASSIQGTSGELFF
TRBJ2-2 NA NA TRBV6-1 TGTGCCAGCAGTGAAATAGGGAGAAACACCGGGGAGCTGTTTTTT CASSEIGRNTGELFF
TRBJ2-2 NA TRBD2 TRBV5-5 TGTGCCAGCAGTCGACTAGCGGGGGAGTACACGAACACCGGGGAGCTGTTTTTT CASSRLAGEYTNTGELFF
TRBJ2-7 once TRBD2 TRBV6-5 TGTGCCAGCAGCGAGTCCGCGGGACTAACCGCTCAGTACTTC CASSESAGLTAQYF
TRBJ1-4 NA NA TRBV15 TGTGCCACCAGCAGAGATAAAGGAGGGTTTGGCGAAAAACTGTTTTTT CATSRDKGGFGEKLFF
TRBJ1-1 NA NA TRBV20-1 TGCAGTGCTAGAGCGGGGGGCGAAGCTTTCTTT CSARAGGEAFF
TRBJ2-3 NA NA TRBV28 TGTGCCAGCAGTTTTTTCCTCCCCAGGAGGCCCCAGGATACGCAGTATTTT CASSFFLPRRPQDTQYF
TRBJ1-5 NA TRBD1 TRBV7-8 TGTGCCAGCGGGACCGGGACAGGGAATCAGCCCCAGCATTTT CASGTGTGNQPQHF
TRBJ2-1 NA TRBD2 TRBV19 TGTGCCAGTGAAAGCGGGAGGAATGAGCAGTTCTTC CASESGRNEQFF
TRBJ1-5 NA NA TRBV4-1 TGCGCCAGCAGCCAAGAACCAGGACTTCCCCCAAATCAGCCCCAGCATTTT CASSQEPGLPPNQPQHF
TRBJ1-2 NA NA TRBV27 TGTGCCAGCAGTGCGCCGGGACATTATGGCTACACCTTC CASSAPGHYGYTF
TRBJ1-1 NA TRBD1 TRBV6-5 TGTGCCAGCAGTTACCCGCCGGGACAGGGGAACGAAGCTTTCTTT CASSYPPGQGNEAFF
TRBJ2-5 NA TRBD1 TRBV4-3 TGCGCCAGCAGCCAATCGGGACAGTCACAAGAGACCCAGTACTTC CASSQSGQSQETQYF
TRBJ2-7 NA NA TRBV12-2 TGTGCAAGTCGCCTTGAGGGGGCTTACGAGCAGTACTTC CASRLEGAYEQYF
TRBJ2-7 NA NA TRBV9 TGTGCCAGCAGCGCCGCCCCCTCCCGGGACTACGAGCAGTACTTC CASSAAPSRDYEQYF
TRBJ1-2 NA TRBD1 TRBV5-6 TGTGCCAGCAGCTGGGGACAGACTAACTATGGCTACACCTTC CASSWGQTNYGYTF
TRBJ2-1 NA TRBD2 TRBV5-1 TGCGCCAGCAGCATACTAGCGCGCTCCTACAATGAGCAGTTCTTC CASSILARSYNEQFF
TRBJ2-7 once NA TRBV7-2 TGTGCCAGCAGCTTATATATGGCTGACGAGCAGTACTTC CASSLYMADEQYF
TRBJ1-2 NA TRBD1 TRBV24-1 TGTGCCACCAGCCCCGCGGACAGGGACTATGGCTACACCTTC CATSPADRDYGYTF
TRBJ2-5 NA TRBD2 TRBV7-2 TGTGCCAGCACCGCCCTCGGACTAGCGGACCAAGAGACCCAGTACTTC CASTALGLADQETQYF
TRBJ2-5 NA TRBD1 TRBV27 TGTGCCAGCAGTGATATATTACAGGGGGCGGGGGAGACCCAGTACTTC CASSDILQGAGETQYF
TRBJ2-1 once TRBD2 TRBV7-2 TGTGCCAGCAGCCAGGGACTACTTACCTACAATGAGCAGTTCTTC CASSQGLLTYNEQFF
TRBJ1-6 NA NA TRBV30 TGTGCCGTATCTAAAGGGGTTTCGGGTTCACCCCTCCACTTT CAVSKGVSGSPLHF
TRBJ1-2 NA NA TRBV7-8 TGTGCCAGCAGCCGTTGGACAGCCAGGGACTATGGCTACACCTTC CASSRWTARDYGYTF
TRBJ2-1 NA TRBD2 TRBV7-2 TGTGCCAGCAGCCCCCACCCAGGCGGCGGGGGGGGGTCCTACAATGAGCAGTTCTTC CASSPHPGGGGGSYNEQFF
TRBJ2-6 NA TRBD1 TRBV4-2 TGTGCCAGCAGCCCCGAGCTGGGACAGGGGGCTTCTGGGGCCAACGTCCTGACTTTC CASSPELGQGASGANVLTF
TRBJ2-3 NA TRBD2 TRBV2 TGTGCCAGCAGCCCAGGGACTAGCGGTTACACAGATACGCAGTATTTT CASSPGTSGYTDTQYF
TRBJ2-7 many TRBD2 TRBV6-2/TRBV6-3 TGTGCCAGCAGTTACTCGACTAGCGCCTACGAGCAGTACTTC CASSYSTSAYEQYF
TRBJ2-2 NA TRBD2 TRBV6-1 TGTGCCAGCAGTGAGCCCTCCCTTAGCGGGACCGGGGAGCTGTTTTTT CASSEPSLSGTGELFF
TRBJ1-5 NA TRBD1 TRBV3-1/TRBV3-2 TGTGCCACTACGCGAATGGACAGGGAAAGGAGGAATCAGCCCCAGCATTTT CATTRMDRERRNQPQHF
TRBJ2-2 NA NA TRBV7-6 TGTGCCAGCAGCCAGACTAACACCGGGGAGCTGTTTTTT CASSQTNTGELFF
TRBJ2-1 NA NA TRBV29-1 TGCAGCCTGGGCCCATCATCAGGCGATCCTGAGCAGTTCTTC CSLGPSSGDPEQFF
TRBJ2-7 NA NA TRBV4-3 TGCGCCAGCAGCCGAGGGTTTGAATACGAGCAGTACTTC CASSRGFEYEQYF
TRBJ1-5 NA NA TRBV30 TGTGCCTGGAGTGTAACCCAGGAAGCGGGTCAGCCCCAGCATTTT CAWSVTQEAGQPQHF
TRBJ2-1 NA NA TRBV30 TGTGCCTGGAGCTCTAATGAGCAGTTCTTC CAWSSNEQFF
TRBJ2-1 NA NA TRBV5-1 TGCGCCAGCAGTTTAGTTCGATACAATGAGCAGTTCTTC CASSLVRYNEQFF
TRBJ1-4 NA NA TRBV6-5 TGTGCCAGCAGTTACTCTCGGGGCAGGGGAGAGGAAAAACTGTTTTTT CASSYSRGRGEEKLFF
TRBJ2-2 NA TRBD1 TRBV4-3 TGCGCCAGCAGCCCGCCAGACTACAGGGGGGACACCGGGGAGCTGTTTTTT CASSPPDYRGDTGELFF
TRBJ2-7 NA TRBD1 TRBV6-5 TGTGCCAGCAGCCAACGACAGGGGTACGAGCAGTACTTC CASSQRQGYEQYF
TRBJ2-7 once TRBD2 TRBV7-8 TGTGCCAGCAGCCAGACTAGCGGGAAGGCTTACGAGCAGTACTTC CASSQTSGKAYEQYF
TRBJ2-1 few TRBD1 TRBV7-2 TGTGCCAGCAGCTTAGATTATAAGGGGGCGCTTGAGCAGTTCTTC CASSLDYKGALEQFF
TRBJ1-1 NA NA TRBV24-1 TGTGCCACCAGGACGAGCTGGGGGCTGAACACTGAAGCTTTCTTT CATRTSWGLNTEAFF
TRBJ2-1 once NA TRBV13 TGTGCCAGCAGCACGCGATCCGCGATCTACTACAATGAGCAGTTCTTC CASSTRSAIYYNEQFF
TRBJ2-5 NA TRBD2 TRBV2 TGTGCCAGCAAAGACAACTTGGGGGGGGAGACCCAGTACTTC CASKDNLGGETQYF
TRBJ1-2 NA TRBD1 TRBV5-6 TGTGCCAGCAGCGAGTCAGGGGGGACCTACACCTTC CASSESGGTYTF
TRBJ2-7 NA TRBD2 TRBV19 TGTGCCAGTAGTTTCGGGACTAGCGGAATCTACGAGCAGTACTTC CASSFGTSGIYEQYF
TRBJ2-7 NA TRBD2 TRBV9 TGTGCCAGCAGCGTAGGTTTAAGCCTAGCGGGGGGACCCTTCTACGAGCAGTACTTC CASSVGLSLAGGPFYEQYF
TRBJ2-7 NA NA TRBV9 TGTGCCAGCACCCCTGGAGGGGCCCTCGAATACGAGCAGTACTTC CASTPGGALEYEQYF